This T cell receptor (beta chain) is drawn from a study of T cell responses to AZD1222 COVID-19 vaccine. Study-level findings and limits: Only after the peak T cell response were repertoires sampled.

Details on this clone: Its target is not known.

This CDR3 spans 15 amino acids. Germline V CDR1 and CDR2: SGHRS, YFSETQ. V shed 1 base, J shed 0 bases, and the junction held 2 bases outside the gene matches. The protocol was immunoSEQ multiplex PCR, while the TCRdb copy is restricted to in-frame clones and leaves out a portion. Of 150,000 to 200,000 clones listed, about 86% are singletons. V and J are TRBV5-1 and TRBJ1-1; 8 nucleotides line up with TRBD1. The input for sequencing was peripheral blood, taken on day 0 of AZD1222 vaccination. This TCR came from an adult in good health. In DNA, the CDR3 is TGCGCCAGCAGCTTGTGGGACAGGATGAACACTGAAGCTTTCTTT. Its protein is CASSLWDRMNTEAFF.